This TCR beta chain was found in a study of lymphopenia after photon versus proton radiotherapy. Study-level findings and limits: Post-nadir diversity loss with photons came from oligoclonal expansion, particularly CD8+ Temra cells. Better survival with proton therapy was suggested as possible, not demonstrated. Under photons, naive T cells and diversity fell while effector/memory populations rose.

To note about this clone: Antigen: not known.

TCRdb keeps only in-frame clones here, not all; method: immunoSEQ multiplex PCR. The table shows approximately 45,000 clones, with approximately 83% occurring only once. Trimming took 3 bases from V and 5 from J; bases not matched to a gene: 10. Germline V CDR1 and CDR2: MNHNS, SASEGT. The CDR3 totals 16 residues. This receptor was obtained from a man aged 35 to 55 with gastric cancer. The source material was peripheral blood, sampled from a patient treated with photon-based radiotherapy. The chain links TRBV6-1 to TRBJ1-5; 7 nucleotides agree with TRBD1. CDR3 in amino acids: CASSDSGRGWDQPQHF. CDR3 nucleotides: TGTGCCAGCAGTGATAGCGGCAGGGGGTGGGATCAGCCCCAGCATTTT.